The clone carrying this TCR beta chain has only a few counts. As yet, its antigen is unknown. This entry belongs to a study of identical twins. Regarding the study as a whole: Whereas memory repertoires showed no such difference, abundant cord blood beta clonotypes carried fewer insertions.

After template switching added a universal primer site, the resulting cDNA carried unique molecular identifiers. TCRdb reprocessed the 5' RACE reads via MiXCR and lists one record per CDR3 protein. The repertoire has 500,000 to 700,000 distinct CDR3 sequences, just over 7% of them found once; the top ten carry less than 2%. Germline V CDR1 and CDR2: SGHRS, YFSETQ. The trim removed 0 bases at V and 0 bases at J, leaving 9 bases unmatched. This CDR3 is 18 amino acids long. Healthy Caucasian donors formed the entire cohort. These records were also assigned to another study, of yellow fever vaccine responses in identical twins.

Sequencing used PBMCs. This receptor was obtained from a woman aged 18-35 years in good health. The chain uses TRBV5-1 and TRBJ2-3, with TRBD2 matching over 8 bases. DNA of the CDR3: TGCGCCAGCAGCTTGGTCCCTAGCGGGCAAACTAGCACAGATACGCAGTATTTT. It translates to CASSLVPSGQTSTDTQYF.